These T cell receptor beta chains were read from a single sample in a study of OX40 agonist ivuxolimab in advanced cancers. The data were produced by immunoSEQ multiplex PCR, yet TCRdb's version contains in-frame clones alone and is incomplete. Among around 53,000 clones listed, about 83% were seen once. The source material was CD4+ or CD8+ T cells sorted from blood, sampled in a trial of the OX40 agonist ivuxolimab. These receptors originate from an adult with an advanced solid tumor such as melanoma, head and neck, liver or kidney cancer. The CDR3 runs from the conserved cysteine through the conserved F or W. A D gene is named only where the DNA matches it firmly. Not every row has a clone size; where given, it reads once, few, many or a size class.

clone_size,j_call,v_call,d_call,cdr3_nt,cdr3_aa
.,TRBJ1-1,TRBV19,TRBD1,TGTGCCAGTAATCCAACAGGGGTGACTGAAGCTTTCTTT,CASNPTGVTEAFF
.,TRBJ2-1,TRBV9,TRBD2,TGTGCCAGCAGCCAACGACTAGCGGGTAAGAAGAGCTCCTACAATGAGCAGTTCTTC,CASSQRLAGKKSSYNEQFF
.,TRBJ1-2,TRBV28,.,TGTGCCAGCAGTTCCCCCGGGGTGATAGGGCTCTCGGATGGCTACACCTTC,CASSSPGVIGLSDGYTF
.,TRBJ2-6,TRBV18,TRBD1,TGTGCCAGCTCACCATCTCCTGCGGGACAGGGATCCGGGGCCAACGTCCTGACTTTC,CASSPSPAGQGSGANVLTF
once,TRBJ2-3,TRBV2,.,TGTGCCAGCGGCGCGTCCCGGGGAGGAGCAACGCAGTATTTT,CASGASRGGATQYF
.,TRBJ2-1,TRBV5-4,TRBD2,TGTGCCAGCAGCTTGCTAGCGGGAGGGTACAATGAGCAGTTCTTC,CASSLLAGGYNEQFF
.,TRBJ2-7,TRBV30,.,TGTGCCTGGAGTGTAGGAGGGGTTAGTGAGAAGCAGTACTTC,CAWSVGGVSEKQYF
few,TRBJ1-4,TRBV9,TRBD1,TGTGCCAGCAGCGCAACCGGGACAGGGACTGAAAAACTGTTTTTT,CASSATGTGTEKLFF
.,TRBJ2-1,TRBV7-9,.,TGTGCCAGCACCACCGGGGATCCATTCTCCTACAATGAGCAGTTCTTC,CASTTGDPFSYNEQFF
.,TRBJ1-2,TRBV2,.,TGTGCCAGCAGGGCCGGGACCAACAACTATGGCTACACCTTC,CASRAGTNNYGYTF
.,TRBJ2-7,TRBV5-6,TRBD1,TGTGCCAGCAGCCAGCCGACAGGGGCGAGGAACGAGCAGTACTTC,CASSQPTGARNEQYF
.,TRBJ2-7,TRBV7-2,TRBD1,TGTGCCAGCAGCTCCCCCATCGGGGCAGGGGGCTCCCCCTACGAGCAGTACTTC,CASSSPIGAGGSPYEQYF
.,TRBJ1-2,TRBV7-3,.,TGTGCCAGCAGCGCCCGGCCTGGCTATGGCTACACCTTC,CASSARPGYGYTF
.,TRBJ2-7,TRBV5-1,TRBD1,TGCGCCAGCAGCCAGGTCGGGACAGCATACGAGCAGTACTTC,CASSQVGTAYEQYF
.,TRBJ1-1,TRBV6-5,.,TGTGCCAGCAGTTACCGGACGGATGAGACTGAAGCTTTCTTT,CASSYRTDETEAFF
.,TRBJ2-1,TRBV5-4,.,TGTGCCAGCAGCTTGCGTGTAGACAATGAGCAGTTCTTC,CASSLRVDNEQFF
.,TRBJ1-1,TRBV6-5,.,TGTGCCAGCAGCCTTGAGGATGGGACTGAAGCTTTCTTT,CASSLEDGTEAFF
.,TRBJ2-1,TRBV13,.,TGTGCCAGCAGTTATGGATGGGGATCGTACAATGAGCAGTTCTTC,CASSYGWGSYNEQFF
.,TRBJ2-3,TRBV29-1,TRBD1,TGCAGCGTGGAACAGGGGGCTACGCAGTATTTT,CSVEQGATQYF
.,TRBJ2-7,TRBV7-9,.,TGTGCCAGCAGCCTAAGCGGTGTCGAGCAGTACTTC,CASSLSGVEQYF
few,TRBJ2-7,TRBV6-6,.,TGTGCCAGCAGCGACAGAGGTCTCGAGCAGTACTTC,CASSDRGLEQYF
.,TRBJ2-7,TRBV18,.,TGTGCCAGCTCACCCCAAGTCGGAGGGGGCGGCGAGCAGTACTTC,CASSPQVGGGGEQYF
.,TRBJ1-1,TRBV7-9,.,TGTGCCAGCAGCTTAGTCAGCCTTCTTAAGGCGTTGAACACTGAAGCTTTCTTT,CASSLVSLLKALNTEAFF
.,TRBJ2-3,TRBV11-2,TRBD1,TGTGCCAGCAGCTTATATGTCTTCCGGACAGGGACTTTT,CASSLYVFRTGTF
.,TRBJ1-6,TRBV30,.,TGTGCCTGGAGTGTACATCGTACGCAGGGATGGAATTCACCCCTCCACTTT,CAWSVHRTQGWNSPLHF
.,TRBJ2-1,TRBV12-5,TRBD1,TGTGCTAGTGGTCCAGACAGGGGCGATGAGCAGTTCTTC,CASGPDRGDEQFF
.,TRBJ2-7,TRBV5-4,.,TGTGCCAGCAGCTCGGAGGGACGCAATACCTACGAGCAGTACTTC,CASSSEGRNTYEQYF
.,TRBJ2-7,TRBV4-1,.,TGCGCCAGCAGCAACCCACTGACAGACTACGAGCAGTACTTC,CASSNPLTDYEQYF
once,TRBJ2-2,TRBV5-1,.,TGCGCCACCTTCGGGCGACATCGAAACTACACCGGGGAGCTGTTTTTT,CATFGRHRNYTGELFF
.,TRBJ2-1,TRBV11-2,TRBD2,TGTGCCAGCAGCTCTCGGACTAGCGGCAATGAGCAGTTCTTC,CASSSRTSGNEQFF
.,TRBJ2-3,TRBV9,TRBD1,TGTGCCAGCAGCGTGACAGGGGGGGCCGATCCTAGCACAGATACGCAGTATTTT,CASSVTGGADPSTDTQYF
.,TRBJ2-5,TRBV4-3,TRBD2,TGCGCCAGCAGCCAAAGGGCTAGCGGGGGACAAGAGACCCAGTACTTC,CASSQRASGGQETQYF
.,TRBJ2-7,TRBV7-9,TRBD1,TGTGCCAGCAGCAACGGCAGGGGGCTGTACGAGCAGTACTTC,CASSNGRGLYEQYF
.,TRBJ1-2,TRBV6-5,TRBD1,TGTGCCAGCAGCCGACAGGGGGCGGGCTACACCTTC,CASSRQGAGYTF
.,TRBJ1-5,TRBV19,.,TGTGCCAGTAGCCAGACAGGAGGAGGTGTACGGCCCCAGCATTTT,CASSQTGGGVRPQHF
.,TRBJ2-2,TRBV19,TRBD1,TGTGCCAGTAGGAGGGACAGGACGAACACCGGGGAGCTGTTTTTT,CASRRDRTNTGELFF
.,TRBJ2-2,TRBV30,.,TGTGCCTGGAGTGTACCCGGCACCGGGGAGCTGTTTTTT,CAWSVPGTGELFF
.,TRBJ1-2,TRBV10-1,TRBD1,TGCGCCAGCATAGAACCCGACAGGGGGCAGGGCTACACCTTC,CASIEPDRGQGYTF
.,TRBJ1-4,TRBV10-3,TRBD1,TGTGCCATCAGTGGGACAGGGGGCAGTGCTAATGAAAAACTGTTTTTT,CAISGTGGSANEKLFF
once,TRBJ1-5,TRBV7-9,.,TGTGCCAGCAGCCCCTCGGGAAACTGGTATAGCAATCAGCCCCAGCATTTT,CASSPSGNWYSNQPQHF
.,TRBJ1-1,TRBV5-1,.,TGCGCCAGCAGCCCGGGGGTGAACACTGAAGCTTTCTTT,CASSPGVNTEAFF
.,TRBJ2-3,TRBV6-1,TRBD2,TGTGCCAGCAGTGGGGGACTAGCGGGAGGAACAGATACGCAGTATTTT,CASSGGLAGGTDTQYF
.,TRBJ1-2,TRBV28,.,TGTGCCAGCAGTATCCGACAGGAGAACTATGGCTACACCTTC,CASSIRQENYGYTF
.,TRBJ2-5,TRBV4-2,.,TGTGCCAGCAGCCAAGAACACCAAGAGACCCAGTACTTC,CASSQEHQETQYF
.,TRBJ2-6,TRBV7-7,.,TGTGCCAGCAGAGTGCCACAAAGTCGGGCCAACGTCCTGACTTTC,CASRVPQSRANVLTF
.,TRBJ1-6,TRBV19,.,TGTGCCAGTAGTATAGGGTACAGAACACCCCTCCACTTT,CASSIGYRTPLHF
.,TRBJ2-7,TRBV2,.,TGTGCCAGCAGAACCTCTCCGACCGACCCTAGGGCCGAGCAGTACTTC,CASRTSPTDPRAEQYF
.,TRBJ1-1,TRBV6-4,.,TGTGCCAGCAGTCCCGGGGGGGGCTACATGAACACTGAAGCTTTCTTT,CASSPGGGYMNTEAFF